Listed here are 17 T cell receptor beta chains from one sample, sequenced in a study of blood T cell repertoires in COVID-19. The repertoire was sequenced with immunoSEQ multiplex PCR; TCRdb's copy has only in-frame clones and lacks some. This repertoire shows over 200,000 clones, roughly 80% found once; its top ten account for approximately 8%. The source material was peripheral blood. These receptors were collected from a woman older than 75 with acute or convalescent COVID-19.

This clone was observed once. This chain links TRBV29-1 with TRBJ1-2, with TRBD1 matching 9 bases. Germline assignment: CDR1 SQVTM and CDR2 ANQGSEA. This CDR3 has 12 residues. V shed 6 bases and J 8 bases; nucleotides not matched to a gene: 7. The CDR3 DNA is TGCAGCGTGACGGACAGGGGAGAAGGCTACACCTTC. It encodes CSVTDRGEGYTF.

The chain is built from TRBV6-1 and TRBJ1-4, with D unclear. The CDR3 has 15 residues. Trimming took off 0 bases at V and 7 bases at J, with 12 bases between the two ends. The germline V gene encodes CDR1 MNHNS and CDR2 SASEGT. The CDR3 here is CASSEARGPFEKLFF. Here the CDR3 DNA reads TGTGCCAGCAGTGAAGCTCGAGGCCCATTTGAAAAACTGTTTTTT.

V and J are TRBV10-3 and TRBJ2-5; TRBD2 aligns across 8 bases. The germline V gene encodes CDR1 ENHRY and CDR2 SYGVKD. CDR3 length: 15 residues. V was clipped by 4 bases and J by 1 base; unmatched bases: 5. Written as DNA, the CDR3 is TGTGCCATCAGTGTCAGCGGGGGCTTCCAAGAGACCCAGTACTTC. Translated, it gives CAISVSGGFQETQYF.

V gene TRBV19 combines with J gene TRBJ2-7, with 12 positions matching TRBD1. Germline loops: CDR1 LNHDA, CDR2 SQIVND (reference sequence). V was pared by 5 bases and J by 6 bases, with 8 bases of the junction left unmatched. The CDR3 totals 15 residues. CDR3 region: CASSQGQGAQAEQYF. CDR3 nucleotides: TGTGCCAGTAGTCAGGGACAGGGGGCGCAGGCCGAGCAGTACTTC.

The rearrangement links TRBV29-1 to TRBJ1-1, with TRBD1 matching 8 bases. Germline lookup yields CDR1 SQVTM and CDR2 ANQGSEA. The ends lost 3 bases at V and 4 bases at J; junction bases unmatched: 7. There are 14 residues in the CDR3. CDR3: CSVEETGARTEAFF. As DNA, the CDR3 is TGCAGCGTTGAGGAGACAGGGGCGCGCACTGAAGCTTTCTTT.

The chain uses TRBV7-9 and TRBJ2-2; 8 bases are a match to TRBD2. The CDR3 is made up of 14 amino acids. Germline V gene data show CDR1 as SEHNR and CDR2 as FQNEAQ (reference sequence). V shed 5 bases and J 6 bases; nucleotides not matched to a gene: 5. The chain's CDR3 is CASSPAGGAGELFF. In DNA form, the CDR3 reads TGTGCCAGCAGCCCTGCCGGGGGGGCCGGGGAGCTGTTTTTT.

The genes are TRBV3-1 (or the pseudogene TRBV3-2) and TRBJ1-3; tentatively, D is TRBD1 (5 bases). Trimming took off 1 base at V and 0 bases at J, with 10 bases between the two ends. This CDR3 comprises 16 residues. From germline, CDR1 is LGHDT and CDR2 YNNKEL (reference sequence). CDR3 in amino acids: CASSQVTAFSGNTIYF. DNA for the CDR3: TGTGCCAGCAGCCAAGTGACAGCCTTCTCTGGAAACACCATATATTTT.

A word on this clone: Other nucleotide sequences in the sample specify the same CDR3. This chain links TRBV19 with TRBJ2-5; TRBD2 agrees at 9 bases. The CDR3 consists of 14 residues. The germline V gene has CDR1 LNHDA and CDR2 SQIVND (reference sequence). V lost 3 bases to trimming and J lost 5 bases; unmatched junction nucleotides: 4. The CDR3 spells CASSIVAGEETQYF. DNA of the CDR3: TGTGCCAGTAGTATTGTAGCGGGAGAGGAGACCCAGTACTTC.

The chain has TRBV6-1 and TRBJ1-2, with D possibly being TRBD1 (6 bases). This CDR3 comprises 16 residues. V was shortened by 2 bases and J by 7 bases, with 20 bases between the two germline ends. CDR1 is MNHNS, CDR2 SASEGT, per germline. CDR3 region: CASSEKGVIGLGGYTF. The CDR3, as DNA: TGTGCCAGCAGTGAAAAGGGGGTTATCGGTTTGGGTGGCTACACCTTC.

The genes are TRBV2 and TRBJ2-4; D unresolved. In germline, CDR1 is SNHLY, CDR2 FYNNEI. V was cut by 4 bases and J by 7 bases, with 5 bases left in between. The CDR3 spans 11 residues. This chain's CDR3 is CASSGPNIQYF. CDR3 bases: TGTGCCAGCAGTGGGCCCAACATTCAGTACTTC.

The V gene is TRBV29-1, the J gene TRBJ1-1; no reliable D call. The V and J ends lost 4 bases and 8 bases respectively, with 11 bases between them. Germline assignment: CDR1 SQVTM and CDR2 ANQGSEA. This CDR3 spans 11 amino acids. The CDR3 region has the DNA TGCAGCGTTGGGGCCGACCGAGAAGCTTTCTTT. Translating gives CSVGADREAFF.

This clone was observed a handful of times. V gene TRBV21-1 combines with J gene TRBJ2-4; TRBD1, the table's D call, lacks a check against the DNA. TRBV21-1 is marked as a pseudogene. This CDR3 comprises 20 residues. Written as DNA, the CDR3 is TGTGCCAGCAGCAAAGGTGTGAAGGGGCCTTGGGTTAGGGCCAAAAACATTCAGTACTTC. It encodes CASSKGVKGPWVRAKNIQYF.

V is TRBV4-1 and J is TRBJ2-1; TRBD2 matches 7 bases. Germline CDR1 reads MGHRA; CDR2 reads YSYEKL. V trimming: 1 base; J trimming: 3 bases; junction bases outside the gene matches: 6. The CDR3 extends over 16 amino acids. The CDR3 loop is CASSQVRLAVYNEQFF. The CDR3 nucleotides read TGCGCCAGCAGCCAAGTCCGGCTAGCGGTCTACAATGAGCAGTTCTTC.

This clone was picked up a small number of times. CDR3 DNA: TGTGCCTGGAGTGTTAGAGCCTACGAGCAGTACTTC. Amino acid sequence: CAWSVRAYEQYF. V usage is TRBV30 and J usage is TRBJ2-7; D is uncertain. The CDR3 extends over 12 amino acids. The V and J ends lost 0 bases and 2 bases respectively, with 5 bases between them. Per germline, CDR1 GTSNPN and CDR2 SVGIG (reference sequence).

The gene calls are TRBV11-2 and TRBJ2-3, with 7 positions matching TRBD2. With 2 bases clipped from V and 6 bases from J, the junction kept 8 bases outside the gene matches. Germline V CDR1 and CDR2: SGHAT, FQNNGV. The CDR3 contains 15 residues. In DNA form, the CDR3 reads TGTGCCAGCAGCTTATGGACGGGGGGAGCGGATACGCAGTATTTT. Translation gives CASSLWTGGADTQYF.

V is TRBV7-8 and J is TRBJ1-5; 8 nucleotides align to TRBD1. The CDR3 loop spans 15 amino acids. Trimming took 2 bases from V and 6 from J; bases not matched to a gene: 6. CDR1 SGHVS and CDR2 FQNEAQ come from the germline V gene. CDR3: CASSLWQGAGQPQHF. The CDR3 DNA is TGTGCCAGCAGCTTATGGCAGGGGGCCGGTCAGCCCCAGCATTTT.

J is TRBJ2-5 and V is TRBV6-5; D not resolved. Germline V CDR1 and CDR2: MNHEY, SVGAGI. The germline V and J ends were trimmed by 6 bases and 4 bases, with 3 bases remaining between them. CDR3 length equals 10 residues. CDR3 DNA: TGTGCCAGCAGGGCAGAGACCCAGTACTTC. The encoded protein is CASRAETQYF.